This T cell receptor beta chain appears in the sequencing data of a study of blood T cell repertoires in COVID-19. Followed over time, Seattle patients had been enrolled while infection was active. Trimming shortened V by 4 bases and J by 8 bases, and 20 bases separated the two germline ends. CDR1 and CDR2 (germline): SNHLY, FYNNEI. This CDR3 region has 15 residues. Sequencing was performed with immunoSEQ multiplex PCR; in TCRdb, only in-frame clones are kept and a portion is missing. Of about 260,000 clones listed, around 92% are singletons. This receptor was identified in a person aged 18 to 35 with COVID-19, enrolled during active disease. Material for sequencing was peripheral blood. The gene calls are TRBV2 and TRBJ1-2, with a possible D match to TRBD1 (6 bases). CDR3 sequence reads: CASSGSGGGARGYTF. For the CDR3, the DNA is TGTGCCAGCAGTGGCAGTGGTGGGGGGGCCAGGGGCTACACCTTC. Full variable domain (rest looked up from reference TRBV2 and TRBJ1-2): EPEVTQTPSHQVTQMGQEVILRCVPISNHLYFYWYRQILGQKVEFLVSFYNNEISEKSEIFDDQFSVERPDGSNFTLKIRSTKLEDSAMYFCASSGSGGGARGYTFGSGTRLTVV.